The following is a T cell receptor (beta chain) sequence with its context. A second PCR, run for roughly 7 to 11 cycles, used a sample-barcoded 5' primer plus a J-beta primer mix. TCRdb used MiXCR to reprocess the 5' RACE reads, holding one entry per CDR3 protein. The sample lists roughly 1,100,000 distinct CDR3 sequences, approximately 25% occurring once. The entry originates in a study of blood T cells in healthy people across ages. CDR3 length equals 15 residues. Germline trimming cut 5 bases from V and 1 base from J; bases unmatched to any gene: 6. Germline-derived CDR1 and CDR2 are SGHTA and FQGTGA. All donors came from Russia, were Caucasian and healthy, and spanned ages roughly 6 to 95. This sample was shared with a second study, whose subject was T cells of mothers and their children. As that study records: The overlap seen between related mothers and children slightly exceeded that of unrelated pairs, though not significantly.

This clonotype originated in a girl aged 2-9 years in good health. The specimen sequenced was blood. V and J are TRBV7-3 and TRBJ2-7; the match to TRBD2 covers 9 bases. The CDR3 nucleotides read TGTGCCAGCAGCCCCCGACTAGCGGAGTCCTACGAGCAGTACTTC. This encodes CASSPRLAESYEQYF.